This TCR beta chain stems from a study of Graves' ophthalmopathy and Graves' hyperthyroidism. Amplification targeted the TCR beta CDR3 regions, with RNA transcripts as the source material. HTBI primers were employed in first-round RT-PCR, then a second-round multiplex PCR followed. TCRdb reprocessed the multiplex PCR reads via MiXCR and lists one record per CDR3 protein. This table has 200,000 to 300,000 distinct CDR3 sequences, about 46% appearing once. Notes on the study in general: Using 13 signatures, a model distinguished ophthalmopathy from stable hyperthyroidism, reaching 85% to 90% sensitivity and 65% to 84% specificity.

This clonotype was detected ten times or more. The antigen remains unidentified. The germline V and J ends were trimmed by 2 bases and 7 bases, with 9 bases remaining between them. Germline lookup yields CDR1 SEHNR and CDR2 FQNEAQ (reference sequence). The CDR3 has 12 residues. Input material: peripheral blood. This rearrangement joins TRBV7-9 to TRBJ2-7; D unclear. The receptor comes from an adult man with Graves' ophthalmopathy. The CDR3 DNA is TGTGCCAGCAGCTTATCGACTGGGGAGCAGTACTTC. Amino acid sequence: CASSLSTGEQYF.